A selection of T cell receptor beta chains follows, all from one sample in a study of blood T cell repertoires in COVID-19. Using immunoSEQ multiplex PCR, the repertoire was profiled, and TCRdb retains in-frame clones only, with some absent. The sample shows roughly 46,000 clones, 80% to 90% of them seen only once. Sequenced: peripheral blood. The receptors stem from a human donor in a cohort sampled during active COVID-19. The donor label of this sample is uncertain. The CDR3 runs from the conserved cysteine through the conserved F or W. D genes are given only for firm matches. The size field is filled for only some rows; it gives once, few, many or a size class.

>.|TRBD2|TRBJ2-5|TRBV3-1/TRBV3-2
CASSLTSGDQETQYF
TGTGCCAGCAGCCTGACTAGCGGGGACCAAGAGACCCAGTACTTC
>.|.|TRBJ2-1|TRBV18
CASSLSGNEQFF
TGTGCCAGCTCACTTTCGGGGAATGAGCAGTTCTTC
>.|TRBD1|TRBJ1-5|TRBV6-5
CASSPDREQQPQHF
TGTGCCAGCAGTCCCGACAGGGAGCAGCAGCCCCAGCATTTT
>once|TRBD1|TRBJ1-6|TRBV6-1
CASSEGTGGSPLHF
TGTGCCAGCAGTGAAGGGACAGGGGGATCACCCCTCCACTTT
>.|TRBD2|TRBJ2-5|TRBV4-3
CASSPGRLAGMETQYF
TGCGCCAGCAGCCCAGGAAGACTAGCGGGGATGGAGACCCAGTACTTC
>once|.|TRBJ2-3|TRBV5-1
CASSSLDTSTTDTQYF
TGCGCCAGCAGCTCACTTGACACCTCGACCACAGATACGCAGTATTTT
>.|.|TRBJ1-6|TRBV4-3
CASSQVAARSPLHF
TGCGCCAGCAGCCAAGTTGCAGCGCGTTCACCCCTCCACTTT
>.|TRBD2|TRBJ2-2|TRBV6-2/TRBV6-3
CASSYPGGGTYTGELFF
TGTGCCAGCAGTTACCCCGGGGGGGGTACTTACACCGGGGAGCTGTTTTTT
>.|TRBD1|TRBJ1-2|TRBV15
CATSRQGYYGYTF
TGTGCCACCAGCCGACAGGGCTACTATGGCTACACCTTC
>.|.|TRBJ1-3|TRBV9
CASTPLGAGQGNTIYF
TGTGCCAGCACCCCCCTAGGCGCAGGACAAGGAAACACCATATATTTT
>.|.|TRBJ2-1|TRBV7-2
CASSLGLLNSYNEQFF
TGTGCCAGCAGCTTAGGCCTACTAAACTCCTACAATGAGCAGTTCTTC
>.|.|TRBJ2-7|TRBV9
CASSVSGGLDGEQYF
TGTGCCAGCAGCGTTAGCGGCGGATTAGACGGCGAGCAGTACTTC
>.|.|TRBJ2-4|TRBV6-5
CATTSGGDIQYF
TGTGCCACTACGTCCGGGGGAGACATTCAGTACTTC
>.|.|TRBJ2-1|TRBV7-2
CASSLGQRGDEQFF
TGTGCCAGCAGCTTGGGACAGCGCGGGGATGAGCAGTTCTTC
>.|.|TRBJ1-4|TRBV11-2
CASSPPWQPGGYEKLFF
TGTGCCAGCAGCCCCCCCTGGCAGCCCGGGGGGTATGAAAAACTGTTTTTT
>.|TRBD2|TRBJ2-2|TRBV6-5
CASSSPTGGGGELFF
TGTGCCAGCAGCTCCCCGACGGGGGGTGGCGGGGAGCTGTTTTTT
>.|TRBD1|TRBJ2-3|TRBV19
CASSTYRDRGHHTQYF
TGTGCCAGTAGTACCTACCGGGACAGGGGCCACCATACGCAGTATTTT
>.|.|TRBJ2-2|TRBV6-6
CASSAWGPGELFF
TGTGCCAGCAGCGCTTGGGGGCCCGGGGAGCTGTTTTTT
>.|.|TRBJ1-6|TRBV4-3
CASSQGWGVPSPLHF
TGCGCCAGCAGCCAAGGGTGGGGGGTTCCTTCACCCCTCCACTTT
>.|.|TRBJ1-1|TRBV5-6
CASSLVPGTEAFF
TGTGCCAGCAGCTTGGTTCCGGGCACTGAAGCTTTCTTT
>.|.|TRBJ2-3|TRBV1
CTSSQDVAGKDTQYF
TGCACCAGCAGCCAAGATGTAGCGGGGAAAGATACGCAGTATTTT
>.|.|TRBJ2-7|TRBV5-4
CASSPRTFDGSYEQYF
TGTGCCAGCAGCCCCCGGACATTCGACGGCTCCTACGAGCAGTACTTC
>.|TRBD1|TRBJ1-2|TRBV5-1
CASSLVARTGNYGYTF
TGCGCCAGCAGCTTGGTCGCCCGGACAGGGAACTATGGCTACACCTTC
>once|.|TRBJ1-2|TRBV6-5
CASVSNEGKNYGYTF
TGTGCCAGCGTGAGTAACGAGGGTAAAAACTATGGCTACACCTTC
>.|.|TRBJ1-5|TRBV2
CASSPAGLDNQPQHF
TGTGCCAGCAGTCCCGCGGGGCTGGATAATCAGCCCCAGCATTTT
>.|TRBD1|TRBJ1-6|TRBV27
CASSSIDRAVDSPLHF
TGTGCCAGCAGTTCGATCGACAGGGCGGTGGATTCACCCCTCCACTTT
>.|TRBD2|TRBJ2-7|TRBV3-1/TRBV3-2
CASSQDTSGSYEQYF
TGTGCCAGCAGCCAAGATACTAGCGGCTCCTACGAGCAGTACTTC
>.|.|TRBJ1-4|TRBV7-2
CASSGTGLVNEKLFF
TGTGCCAGCAGCGGAACAGGGTTGGTTAATGAAAAACTGTTTTTT
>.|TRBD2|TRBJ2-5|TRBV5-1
CASSPPSGETQYF
TGCGCCAGCAGCCCCCCTAGCGGGGAGACCCAGTACTTC
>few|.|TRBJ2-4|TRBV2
CASSDSRDKAKNIQYF
TGTGCCAGCAGTGATAGTAGAGACAAGGCCAAAAACATTCAGTACTTC
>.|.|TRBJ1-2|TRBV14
CASSLTYYDGYTF
TGTGCCAGCAGCCTCACCTACTACGATGGCTACACCTTC
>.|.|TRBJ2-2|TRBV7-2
CASSLRGGSHTGELFF
TGTGCCAGCAGCTTAAGGGGGGGGAGCCACACCGGGGAGCTGTTTTTT
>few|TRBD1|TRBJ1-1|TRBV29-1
CSVLGGTGDRNAEAFF
TGCAGCGTTCTCGGAGGGACAGGGGATCGGAACGCTGAAGCTTTCTTT
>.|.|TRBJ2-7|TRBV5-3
CARSLLPRTKSYEQYF
TGTGCCAGAAGCTTACTTCCGAGGACAAAAAGCTACGAGCAGTACTTC
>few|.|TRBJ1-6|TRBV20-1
CSASSGRFSPLHF
TGCAGTGCTAGTTCGGGGAGGTTTTCACCCCTCCACTTT
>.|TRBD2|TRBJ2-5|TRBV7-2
CASSLTGASGGAQETQYF
TGTGCCAGCAGCTTAACAGGGGCTAGCGGGGGAGCCCAAGAGACCCAGTACTTC
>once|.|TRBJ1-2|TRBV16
CASSQAPRGYTF
TGTGCCAGCAGCCAAGCACCCAGGGGCTACACCTTC
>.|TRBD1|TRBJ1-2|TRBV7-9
CASSAGTGKGGYTF
TGTGCCAGCAGCGCAGGGACAGGGAAAGGTGGCTACACCTTC
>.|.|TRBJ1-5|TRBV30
CAWSVGVQPQHF
TGTGCCTGGAGTGTCGGGGTCCAGCCCCAGCATTTT
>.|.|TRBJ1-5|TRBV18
CASSYQANGNQPQHF
TGTGCCAGCTCCTACCAGGCAAATGGCAATCAGCCCCAGCATTTT
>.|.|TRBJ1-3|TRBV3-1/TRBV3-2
CASSPFLTAGLSGNTIYF
TGTGCCAGCAGCCCTTTCCTAACAGCAGGCCTATCTGGAAACACCATATATTTT
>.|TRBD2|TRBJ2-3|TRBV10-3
CAISGKLAGSTDTQYF
TGTGCCATCAGTGGTAAACTAGCGGGTAGCACAGATACGCAGTATTTT
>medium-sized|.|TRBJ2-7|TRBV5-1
CASSLAGRGNEQYF
TGCGCCAGCAGCTTGGCCGGCAGGGGTAACGAGCAGTACTTC
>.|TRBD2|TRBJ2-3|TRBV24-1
CATSDFTGGADTQYF
TGTGCCACCAGTGATTTTACGGGGGGAGCAGATACGCAGTATTTT
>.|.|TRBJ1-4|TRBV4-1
CASSQDDDGLGAEKLFF
TGCGCCAGCAGCCAAGACGACGACGGCCTTGGAGCTGAAAAACTGTTTTTT
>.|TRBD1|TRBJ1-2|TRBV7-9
CASEETGGNGYTF
TGTGCCAGCGAGGAGACAGGGGGGAATGGCTACACCTTC
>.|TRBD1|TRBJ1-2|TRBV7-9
CASSRDRGGLYGYTF
TGTGCCAGCAGCCGGGACAGGGGAGGTCTATATGGCTACACCTTC
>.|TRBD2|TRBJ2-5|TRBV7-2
CASSLVASGVKTQYF
TGTGCCAGCAGCTTAGTGGCTAGCGGGGTAAAGACCCAGTACTTC
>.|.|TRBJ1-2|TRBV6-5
CASRGQFYGYTF
TGTGCCAGCAGAGGACAGTTTTATGGCTACACCTTC
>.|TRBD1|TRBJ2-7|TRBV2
CASSSTSLAGGNEQYF
TGTGCCAGCAGCTCCACCTCTTTGGCAGGGGGCAACGAGCAGTACTTC
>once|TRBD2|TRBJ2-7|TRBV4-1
CASSRQTSAAYEQYF
TGCGCCAGCAGCCGCCAGACTAGCGCGGCCTACGAGCAGTACTTC
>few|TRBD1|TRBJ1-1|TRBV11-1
CASSLSDRGTEAFF
TGTGCCAGCAGCTTATCGGACAGGGGTACTGAAGCTTTCTTT
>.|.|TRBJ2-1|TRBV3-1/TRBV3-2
CASSQDWAKGGEQFF
TGTGCCAGCAGCCAAGATTGGGCGAAGGGAGGTGAGCAGTTCTTC
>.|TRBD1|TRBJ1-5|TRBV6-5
CAGPSRDRGNQPQHF
TGTGCCGGCCCTTCAAGGGACAGGGGTAATCAGCCCCAGCATTTT